One sample yielded the 12 T cell receptor beta chains listed below, sequenced in a study of T cell responses to AZD1222 COVID-19 vaccine. Sequenced by immunoSEQ multiplex PCR; TCRdb stores in-frame clones only, minus some. Among roughly 120,000 clones listed, less than 95% were seen once. Sequences were derived from peripheral blood, sampled on day 0 of AZD1222 vaccination. All receptors derive from an adult in good health.

CDR3 sequence reads: CASSREGGTYEQYF. The CDR3 DNA reads TGTGCCAGCAGCCGAGAAGGGGGAACCTACGAGCAGTACTTC. V and J are TRBV7-9 and TRBJ2-7; tentatively, D is TRBD1 (6 bases). Between the trimmed V and J ends, which lost 5 bases and 2 bases, there was a span of 13 bases. Germline values: CDR1 SEHNR, CDR2 FQNEAQ (reference sequence). CDR3 length equals 14 residues.

With respect to this clone: The same CDR3 is also encoded by other DNA sequences in this sample. The chain links TRBV28 to TRBJ1-2; D is unresolved. This CDR3 is 13 amino acids long. CDR1 is MDHEN, CDR2 SYDVKM, per germline. Trimming removed 2 bases at V and 2 bases at J, with 6 bases between. CDR3 DNA sequence: TGTGCCAGCAGTTTAGGCCAGAACTATGGCTACACCTTC. Encoded protein: CASSLGQNYGYTF.

The V call is TRBV7-7, the J call TRBJ2-2; the match to TRBD2 covers 7 bases. The germline V gene has CDR1 SSHAT and CDR2 FNYEAQ (reference sequence). V gave up 4 bases and J gave up 4 bases; unmatched junction bases: 15. This CDR3 is built from 18 residues. The CDR3 DNA follows: TGTGCCAGCAGCTATGCCCCGGGGCGGGGGATACTCACCGGGGAGCTGTTTTTT. Translating it yields CASSYAPGRGILTGELFF.

The V and J genes are TRBV24-1 and TRBJ1-2, with D perhaps matching TRBD1 (6 bases). This CDR3 is built from 13 residues. V was trimmed by 2 bases and J by 7 bases, leaving 10 bases between them. In germline, CDR1 is KGHDR, CDR2 SFDVKD. CDR3 coding DNA: TGTGCCACCAGTGATTCCCGGACAGTTGGCTACACCTTC. Translated, it gives CATSDSRTVGYTF.

The genes are TRBV30 and TRBJ2-1, with D unresolved. The CDR3 sequence is 12 residues long. The germline gives CDR1 GTSNPN, CDR2 SVGIG (reference sequence). Deletions cut 0 bases from V and 8 bases from J, with 8 bases between. The CDR3 DNA reads TGTGCCTGGAGTGTGAGTGGGGATGAGCAGTTCTTC. Translated, it gives CAWSVSGDEQFF.

The chain carries TRBV9 and TRBJ2-1; 13 positions match TRBD2. Germline V CDR1 and CDR2: SGDLS, YYNGEE. Germline trimming cut 0 bases from V and 0 bases from J; bases unmatched to any gene: 3. The CDR3 spans 18 residues. Here the CDR3 DNA reads TGTGCCAGCAGCGTAGAACTAGCGGGGGGGACCTCCTACAATGAGCAGTTCTTC. Translated: CASSVELAGGTSYNEQFF.

This rearrangement joins TRBV30 to TRBJ2-3, with 8 nucleotides matching TRBD1. J was trimmed by 0 bases and V by 0 bases; bases with no gene match: 17. The CDR3 sequence is 20 residues long. The germline V gene encodes CDR1 GTSNPN and CDR2 SVGIG (reference sequence). The CDR3 reads CAWSVPWGQDQPVSTDTQYF. CDR3 nucleotides: TGTGCCTGGAGTGTACCGTGGGGACAGGATCAACCAGTAAGCACAGATACGCAGTATTTT.

The table lists this clone with a count of one. The chain recombines TRBV5-1 with TRBJ1-3; D not resolved. Germline V lookup: CDR1 SGHRS, CDR2 YFSETQ. The V gene lost 7 bases and the J gene lost 7 bases, with 24 bases spanning the gap. CDR3 length: 16 amino acids. CDR3 sequence: CASRSDYIVQRNTIYF. The CDR3, as DNA: TGCGCCAGCCGCTCGGACTATATAGTTCAACGGAACACCATATATTTT.

V usage is TRBV7-2 and J usage is TRBJ2-1, with unresolved D. The CDR3 runs 12 residues. Germline V CDR1 and CDR2: SGHTA, FQGNSA. V lost 1 base and J lost 9, with 7 bases in between. The CDR3 sequence is CASSLGGLEQFF. CDR3 in DNA: TGTGCCAGCAGCTTAGGCGGTCTTGAGCAGTTCTTC.

The chain is built from TRBV7-9 and TRBJ2-1; 9 bases map to TRBD2. CDR3 length: 17 residues. V lost 5 bases to trimming and J lost 1 base; unmatched junction nucleotides: 9. The germline V gene has CDR1 SEHNR and CDR2 FQNEAQ (reference sequence). The CDR3: CASSPDLRGGSYNEQFF. The CDR3 nucleotides are TGTGCCAGCAGCCCCGACTTGCGGGGGGGATCCTACAATGAGCAGTTCTTC.

The rearrangement uses TRBV9 and TRBJ2-3; 9 nucleotides match TRBD2. The CDR3 totals 15 residues. Germline-derived CDR1 and CDR2 are SGDLS and YYNGEE. J gave up 4 bases and V 2 bases, and 5 bases lay outside the gene matches. CDR3 in DNA: TGTGCCAGCAGCGTTGCGGGGGGGCCTCCAGATACGCAGTATTTT. It encodes CASSVAGGPPDTQYF.

The chain carries TRBV4-1 and TRBJ1-5, with 9 nucleotides matching TRBD1. Germline V CDR1 and CDR2: MGHRA, YSYEKL. CDR3 length: 16 amino acids. Trimming cost V 0 bases and J 6 bases; bases outside gene matches: 6. CDR3 bases: TGCGCCAGCAGCCAAGACCAGGGACAGGGAACTCAGCCCCAGCATTTT. This gives the protein CASSQDQGQGTQPQHF.